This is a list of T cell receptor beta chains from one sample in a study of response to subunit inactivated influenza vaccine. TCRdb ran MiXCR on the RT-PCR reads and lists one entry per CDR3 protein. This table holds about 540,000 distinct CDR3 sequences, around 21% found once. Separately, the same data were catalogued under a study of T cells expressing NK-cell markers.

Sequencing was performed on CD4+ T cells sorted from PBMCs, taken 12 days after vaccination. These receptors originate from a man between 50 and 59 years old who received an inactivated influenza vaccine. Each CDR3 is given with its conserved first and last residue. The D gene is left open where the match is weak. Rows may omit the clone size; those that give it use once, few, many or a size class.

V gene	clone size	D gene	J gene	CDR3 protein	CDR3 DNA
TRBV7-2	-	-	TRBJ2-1	CASSLGAIEQFF	TGTGCCAGCAGCTTAGGGGCTATTGAGCAGTTCTTC
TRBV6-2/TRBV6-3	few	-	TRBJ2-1	CASSYGGVLLANEQFF	TGTGCCAGCAGTTACGGAGGGGTCCTACTAGCAAATGAGCAGTTCTTC
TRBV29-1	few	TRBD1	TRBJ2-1	CSVDRQGFSYNEQFF	TGCAGCGTTGACCGACAGGGGTTCTCCTACAATGAGCAGTTCTTC
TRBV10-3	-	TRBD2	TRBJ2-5	CAISESGLAGETQYF	TGTGCCATCAGTGAGTCGGGTCTAGCGGGAGAGACCCAGTACTTC
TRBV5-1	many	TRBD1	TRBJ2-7	CASSRGTGISEQYF	TGCGCCAGCAGCCGCGGGACAGGGATTTCCGAGCAGTACTTC
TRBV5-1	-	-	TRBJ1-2	CASRDSAGGYTF	TGCGCCAGCAGGGACAGCGCTGGCGGCTACACCTTC
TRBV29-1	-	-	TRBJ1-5	CSVLGQPQHF	TGCAGCGTACTCGGCCAGCCCCAGCATTTT
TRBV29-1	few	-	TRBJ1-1	CSARLILNTEAFF	TGCAGCGCTCGACTGATTTTGAACACTGAAGCTTTCTTT
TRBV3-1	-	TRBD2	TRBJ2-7	CASSQVRTSLHEQYF	TGTGCCAGCAGCCAAGTCAGGACTAGTTTACACGAGCAGTACTTC
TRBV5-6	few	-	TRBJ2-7	CASSLGSQEQYF	TGTGCCAGCAGCCTCGGGTCTCAGGAGCAGTACTTC
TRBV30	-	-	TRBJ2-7	CAWSVIGSPYEQYF	TGTGCCTGGAGTGTTATTGGCAGTCCCTACGAGCAGTACTTC
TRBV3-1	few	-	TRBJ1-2	CASSHTDSNYGYTF	TGTGCCAGCAGCCATACAGACTCTAACTATGGCTACACCTTC
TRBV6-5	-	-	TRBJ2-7	CASSYREGANSEQYF	TGTGCCAGCAGTTACAGGGAGGGGGCGAATAGCGAGCAGTACTTC
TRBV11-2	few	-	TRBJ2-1	CASSIEDSPHNEQFF	TGTGCCAGCAGCATCGAGGACAGCCCCCACAATGAGCAGTTCTTC
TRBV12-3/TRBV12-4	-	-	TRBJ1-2	CASSRRSGRGYGYTF	TGTGCCAGCAGCCGAAGGTCAGGGAGAGGGTATGGCTACACCTTC
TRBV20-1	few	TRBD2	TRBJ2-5	CSGGTSGYQETQYF	TGCAGTGGTGGGACTAGCGGTTACCAAGAGACCCAGTACTTC
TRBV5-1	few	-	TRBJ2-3	CASRGQPTDTQYF	TGCGCCAGCAGGGGCCAGCCCACAGATACGCAGTATTTT
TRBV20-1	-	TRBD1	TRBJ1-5	CSAKTGLQPQHF	TGCAGTGCTAAGACAGGGCTTCAGCCCCAGCATTTT
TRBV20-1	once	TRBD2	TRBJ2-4	CSARGEGLAITNIQYF	TGCAGTGCTAGAGGGGAGGGACTAGCGATCACCAACATTCAGTACTTC
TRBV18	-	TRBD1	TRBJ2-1	CASSRLQGAGYNEQFF	TGTGCCAGCTCACGTCTACAGGGGGCTGGGTACAATGAGCAGTTCTTC
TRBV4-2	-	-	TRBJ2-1	CASSQERDTRYHEQFF	TGTGCCAGCAGCCAAGAACGGGACACAAGGTACCATGAGCAGTTCTTC
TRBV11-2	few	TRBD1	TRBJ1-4	CASSLSRGLTNEKLFF	TGTGCCAGCAGCTTAAGCAGGGGGCTGACTAATGAAAAACTGTTTTTT
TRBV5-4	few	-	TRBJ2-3	CASSLALGRDTQYF	TGTGCCAGCAGCTTGGCGTTGGGACGAGATACGCAGTATTTT
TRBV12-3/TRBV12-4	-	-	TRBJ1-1	CASSSHPGAGRTEAFF	TGTGCCAGCAGTTCGCACCCTGGGGCAGGGAGGACTGAAGCTTTCTTT
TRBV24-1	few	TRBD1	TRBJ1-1	CATSEVGRTGGFF	TGTGCCACCAGTGAGGTGGGACGGACAGGGGGCTTCTTT
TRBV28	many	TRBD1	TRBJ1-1	CASSLTGASTEAFF	TGTGCCAGCAGCTTGACAGGGGCCTCCACTGAAGCTTTCTTT
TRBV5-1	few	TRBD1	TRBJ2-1	CASSYPGGYEQFF	TGCGCCAGCAGCTACCCAGGGGGCTATGAGCAGTTCTTC
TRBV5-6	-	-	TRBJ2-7	CASSDRGSYEQYF	TGTGCCAGCAGCGATCGGGGCTCCTACGAGCAGTACTTC
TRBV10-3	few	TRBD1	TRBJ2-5	CAISDDRGFVETQYF	TGTGCCATCAGTGATGACAGGGGTTTCGTAGAGACCCAGTACTTC
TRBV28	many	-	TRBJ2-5	CASNPQGNQETQYF	TGTGCCAGCAATCCCCAGGGTAACCAAGAGACCCAGTACTTC
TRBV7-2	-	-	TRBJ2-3	CASHDSTDTQYF	TGTGCCAGCCATGACAGCACAGATACGCAGTATTTT
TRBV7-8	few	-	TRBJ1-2	CASSLQAGLKGYTF	TGTGCCAGCAGCTTACAAGCAGGATTAAAAGGCTACACCTTC
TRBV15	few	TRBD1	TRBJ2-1	CATSSPLRQGVGEQFF	TGTGCCACCAGCAGCCCACTGAGACAGGGTGTGGGTGAGCAGTTCTTC
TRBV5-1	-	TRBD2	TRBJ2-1	CASSLVRGRDDSYNEQFF	TGCGCCAGCAGCTTGGTACGGGGGAGGGACGACTCCTACAATGAGCAGTTCTTC
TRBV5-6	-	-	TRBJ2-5	CASSLAWQIQETQYF	TGTGCCAGCAGCTTGGCCTGGCAGATCCAAGAGACCCAGTACTTC
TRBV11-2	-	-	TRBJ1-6	CASSSKNRESSPLHF	TGTGCCAGCAGCTCCAAGAACCGGGAGAGTTCACCCCTCCACTTT
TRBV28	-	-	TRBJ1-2	CASIPDSRKGYTF	TGTGCCAGCATTCCTGACTCCCGGAAAGGCTACACCTTC
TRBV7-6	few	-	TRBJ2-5	CASSLWRETQYF	TGTGCCAGCAGCTTATGGAGAGAGACCCAGTACTTC
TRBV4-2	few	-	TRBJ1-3	CASSQEASTIYF	TGTGCCAGCAGCCAAGAGGCGAGCACCATATATTTT